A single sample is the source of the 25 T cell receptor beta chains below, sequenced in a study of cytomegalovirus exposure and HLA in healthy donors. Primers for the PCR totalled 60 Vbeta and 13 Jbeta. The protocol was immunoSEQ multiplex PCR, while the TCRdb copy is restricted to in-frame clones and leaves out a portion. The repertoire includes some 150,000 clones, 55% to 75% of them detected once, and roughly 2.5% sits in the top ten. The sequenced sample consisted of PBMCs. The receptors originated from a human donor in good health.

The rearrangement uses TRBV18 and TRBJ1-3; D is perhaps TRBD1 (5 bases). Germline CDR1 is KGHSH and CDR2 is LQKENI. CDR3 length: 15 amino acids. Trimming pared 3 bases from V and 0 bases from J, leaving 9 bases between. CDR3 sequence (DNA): TGTGCCAGCTCACCGGTGGGGGGCTCTGGAAACACCATATATTTT. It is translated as CASSPVGGSGNTIYF.

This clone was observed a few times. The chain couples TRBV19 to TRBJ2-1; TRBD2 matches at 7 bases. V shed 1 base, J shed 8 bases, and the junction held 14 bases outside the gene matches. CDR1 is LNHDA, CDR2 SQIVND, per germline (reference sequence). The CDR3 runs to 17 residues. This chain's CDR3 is CASSIGGSGPRGDEQFF. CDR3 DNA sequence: TGTGCCAGTAGTATAGGAGGGAGCGGGCCCCGGGGGGATGAGCAGTTCTTC.

The CDR3 DNA reads as TGTGCCAGCTCACCGGGAGTCTCTGGAAACACCATATATTTT. Translation gives CASSPGVSGNTIYF. The chain carries TRBV18 and TRBJ1-3, with D hard to call. Germline V gives CDR1 KGHSH, CDR2 LQKENI. Between the trimmed V and J ends, which lost 3 bases and 0 bases, there was a span of 6 bases. The CDR3 runs to 14 residues.

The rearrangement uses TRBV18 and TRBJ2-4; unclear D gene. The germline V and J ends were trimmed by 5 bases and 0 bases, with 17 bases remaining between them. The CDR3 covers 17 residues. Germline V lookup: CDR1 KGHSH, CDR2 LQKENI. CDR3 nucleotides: TGTGCCAGCTCAACAAATGTCAACCGATCAGCCAAAAACATTCAGTACTTC. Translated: CASSTNVNRSAKNIQYF.

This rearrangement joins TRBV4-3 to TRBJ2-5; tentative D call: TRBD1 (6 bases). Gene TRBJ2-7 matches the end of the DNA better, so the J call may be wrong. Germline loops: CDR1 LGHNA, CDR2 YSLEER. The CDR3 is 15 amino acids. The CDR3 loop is CASSQRGSGLYEQYF. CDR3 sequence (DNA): TGCGCCAGCAGCCAGAGGGGGTCAGGGTTGTACGAGCAGTACTTC.

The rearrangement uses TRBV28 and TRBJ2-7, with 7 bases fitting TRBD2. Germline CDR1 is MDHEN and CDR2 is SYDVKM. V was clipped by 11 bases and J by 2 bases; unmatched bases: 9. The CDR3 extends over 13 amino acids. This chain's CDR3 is CAADGGGTYEQYF. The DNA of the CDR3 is TGTGCCGCCGACGGCGGGGGTACCTACGAGCAGTACTTC.

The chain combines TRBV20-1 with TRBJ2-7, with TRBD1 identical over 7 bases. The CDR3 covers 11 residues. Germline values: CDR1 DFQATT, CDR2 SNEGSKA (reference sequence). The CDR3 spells CSPGTDYEQYF. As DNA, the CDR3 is TGCAGCCCGGGGACAGACTACGAGCAGTACTTC.

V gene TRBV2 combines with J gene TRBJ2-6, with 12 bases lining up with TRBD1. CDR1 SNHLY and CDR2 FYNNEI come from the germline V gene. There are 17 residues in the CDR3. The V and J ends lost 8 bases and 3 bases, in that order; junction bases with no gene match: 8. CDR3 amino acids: CASFGTGGSGGANVLTF. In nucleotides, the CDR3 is TGTGCCAGCTTTGGGACAGGGGGCTCCGGTGGGGCCAACGTCCTGACTTTC.

CDR3: CASSEVGRSGGGYTF. Here the CDR3 DNA reads TGTGCCAGCAGTGAAGTCGGCAGGAGCGGGGGTGGCTACACCTTC. This sequence joins TRBV2 and TRBJ1-2; D possibly corresponds to TRBD1 (5 bases). V dropped 1 base and J dropped 7 bases, with 16 bases sitting between them. From germline, CDR1 is SNHLY and CDR2 FYNNEI. This CDR3 is built from 15 residues.

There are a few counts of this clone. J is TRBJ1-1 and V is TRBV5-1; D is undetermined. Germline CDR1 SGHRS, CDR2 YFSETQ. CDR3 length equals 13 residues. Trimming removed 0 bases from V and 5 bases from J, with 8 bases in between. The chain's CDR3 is CASSLDGRTEAFF. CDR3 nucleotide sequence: TGCGCCAGCAGCTTGGATGGGAGGACTGAAGCTTTCTTT.

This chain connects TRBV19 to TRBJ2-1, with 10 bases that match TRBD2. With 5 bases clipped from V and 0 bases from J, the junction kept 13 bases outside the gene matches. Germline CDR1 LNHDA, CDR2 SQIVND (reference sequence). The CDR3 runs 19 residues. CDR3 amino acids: CASSGASGGALTSYNEQFF. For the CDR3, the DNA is TGTGCCAGTAGTGGGGCTAGCGGGGGAGCATTAACCTCCTACAATGAGCAGTTCTTC.

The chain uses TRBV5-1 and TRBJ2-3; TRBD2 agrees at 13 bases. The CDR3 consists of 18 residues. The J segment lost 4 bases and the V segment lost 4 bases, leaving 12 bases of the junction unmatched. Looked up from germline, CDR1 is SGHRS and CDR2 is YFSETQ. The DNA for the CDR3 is TGCGCCAGCAGCACGACCCAACGACTAGCGGGGGGACCAGATACGCAGTATTTT. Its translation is CASSTTQRLAGGPDTQYF.

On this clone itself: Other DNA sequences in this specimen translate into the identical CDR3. The chain's CDR3 is CASSYAGVSYEQYF. CDR3 nucleotide sequence: TGTGCCAGCAGTTACGCGGGGGTCTCCTACGAGCAGTACTTC. The chain has TRBV6-5 and TRBJ2-7, with TRBD2 matching over 7 bases. V was clipped by 2 bases and J by 0 bases; unmatched bases: 1. The CDR3 is 14 amino acids. The germline gives CDR1 MNHEY, CDR2 SVGAGI.

CDR3 bases: TGTGCCATCAACCGGGTCCGCGGGGGGGATGCAGATACGCAGTATTTT. Protein: CAINRVRGGDADTQYF. The chain has TRBV10-3 and TRBJ2-3; TRBD2 matches at 9 bases. From germline, CDR1 is ENHRY and CDR2 SYGVKD. V dropped 7 bases and J dropped 4; count of bases not matched to a gene: 12. This CDR3 is built from 16 residues.

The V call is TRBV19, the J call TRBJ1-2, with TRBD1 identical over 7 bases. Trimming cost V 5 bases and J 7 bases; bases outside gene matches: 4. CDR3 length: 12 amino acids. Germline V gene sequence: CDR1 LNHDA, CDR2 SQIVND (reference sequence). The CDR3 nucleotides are TGTGCCAGTAGTCCTAACAGGGGTGGCTACACCTTC. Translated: CASSPNRGGYTF.

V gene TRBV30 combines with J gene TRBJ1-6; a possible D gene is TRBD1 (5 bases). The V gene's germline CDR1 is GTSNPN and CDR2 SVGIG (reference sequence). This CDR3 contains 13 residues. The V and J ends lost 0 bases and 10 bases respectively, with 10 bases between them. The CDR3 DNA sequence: TGTGCCTGGAGTGTCAGGGATGGGTCACCCCTCCACTTT. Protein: CAWSVRDGSPLHF.

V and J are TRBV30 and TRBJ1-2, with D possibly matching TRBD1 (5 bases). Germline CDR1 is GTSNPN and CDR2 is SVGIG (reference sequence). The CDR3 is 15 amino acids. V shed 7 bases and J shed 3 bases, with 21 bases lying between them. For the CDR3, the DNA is TGTGCCTCCACCCGGGGGGATATGTCTGACTATGGCTACACCTTC. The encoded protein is CASTRGDMSDYGYTF.

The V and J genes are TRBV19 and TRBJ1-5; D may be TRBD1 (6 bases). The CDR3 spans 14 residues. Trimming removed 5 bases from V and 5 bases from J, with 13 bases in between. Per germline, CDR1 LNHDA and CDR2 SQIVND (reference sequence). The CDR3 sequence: CASSGQGLYQPQHF. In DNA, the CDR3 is TGTGCCAGTAGTGGGCAGGGGTTATATCAGCCCCAGCATTTT.

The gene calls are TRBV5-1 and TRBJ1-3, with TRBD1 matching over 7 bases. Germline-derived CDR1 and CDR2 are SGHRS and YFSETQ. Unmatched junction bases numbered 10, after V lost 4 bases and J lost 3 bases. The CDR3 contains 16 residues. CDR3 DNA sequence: TGCGCCAGCAGCCCCGGCCCCCCAGGGGGTGGAAACACCATATATTTT. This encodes CASSPGPPGGGNTIYF.

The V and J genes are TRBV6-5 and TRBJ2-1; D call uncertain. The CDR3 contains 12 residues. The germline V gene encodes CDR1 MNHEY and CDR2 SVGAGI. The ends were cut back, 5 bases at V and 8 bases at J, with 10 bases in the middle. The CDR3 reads CASSLPPDEQFF. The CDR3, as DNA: TGTGCCAGCAGTCTACCGCCGGATGAGCAGTTCTTC.

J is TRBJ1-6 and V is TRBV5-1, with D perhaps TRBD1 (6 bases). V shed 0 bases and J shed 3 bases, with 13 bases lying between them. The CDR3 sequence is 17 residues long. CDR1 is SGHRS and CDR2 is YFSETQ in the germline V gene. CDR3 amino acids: CASSLDLDSLYNSPLHF. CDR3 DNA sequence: TGCGCCAGCAGCTTGGATTTGGACAGCCTCTATAATTCACCCCTCCACTTT.

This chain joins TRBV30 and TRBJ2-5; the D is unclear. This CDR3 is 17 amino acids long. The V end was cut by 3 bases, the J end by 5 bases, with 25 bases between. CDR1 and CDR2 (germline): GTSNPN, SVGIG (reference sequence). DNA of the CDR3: TGTGCCTGGAGCCTAATAAGGAACCGACGACCAGCGGAGACCCAGTACTTC. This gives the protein CAWSLIRNRRPAETQYF.

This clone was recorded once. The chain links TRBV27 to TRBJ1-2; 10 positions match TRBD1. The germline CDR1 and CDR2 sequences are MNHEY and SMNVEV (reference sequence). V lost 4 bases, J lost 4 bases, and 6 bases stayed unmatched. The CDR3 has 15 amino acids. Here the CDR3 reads CASSSPRQGAYGYTF. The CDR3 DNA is TGTGCCAGCAGTTCCCCCCGACAGGGGGCCTATGGCTACACCTTC.

The CDR3 region is CASNSLTGEIEKLFF. The CDR3 DNA reads as TGTGCCAGTAACTCTTTGACAGGGGAGATTGAAAAACTGTTTTTT. J is TRBJ1-4 and V is TRBV19; 8 nucleotides align to TRBD1. The trim removed 7 bases at V and 7 bases at J, leaving 11 bases unmatched. CDR1 and CDR2 (germline): LNHDA, SQIVND (reference sequence). The CDR3 consists of 15 residues.

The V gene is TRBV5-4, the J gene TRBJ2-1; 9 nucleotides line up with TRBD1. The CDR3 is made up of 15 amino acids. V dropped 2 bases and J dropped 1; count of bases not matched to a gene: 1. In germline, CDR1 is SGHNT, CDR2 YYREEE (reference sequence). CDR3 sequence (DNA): TGTGCCAGCAGCTTCGGGACAGGGTCCTACAATGAGCAGTTCTTC. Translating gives CASSFGTGSYNEQFF.